These T cell receptor beta chains were read from a single sample in a study of identical twins. TCRdb ran MiXCR on the 5' RACE reads and lists one entry per CDR3 protein. The sample lists 240,000 or so distinct CDR3 sequences, roughly 7% seen once, with under 4% in the top ten. Separately, the same data were catalogued under a study of yellow fever vaccine responses in identical twins.

The material sequenced was memory (CD45RO+) T cells sorted from blood. The receptors stem from a woman aged 18-29 years in good health. Each CDR3 is given with its conserved first and last residue. Fields, in order: CDR3 length, J gene, V gene, clone size, D gene, CDR3 protein, CDR3 DNA. D genes are given only for firm matches. The listing skips clone size in some rows; elsewhere it reads once, few, many or a size class.

>12|TRBJ1-4|TRBV4-1|few|NA
CAWRSPREKLFF
TGCGCCTGGCGGTCCCCGAGGGAAAAACTGTTTTTT
>12|TRBJ1-2|TRBV27|NA|TRBD1
CASSLTGDGYTF
TGTGCCAGCAGTCTGACAGGGGATGGCTACACCTTC
>13|TRBJ1-2|TRBV7-9|few|NA
CASSPGGLYGYTF
TGTGCCAGCAGCCCGGGAGGGTTATATGGCTACACCTTC
>16|TRBJ2-3|TRBV5-1|many|NA
CASSLLQGLGADTQYF
TGCGCCAGCAGCTTGCTTCAGGGACTCGGAGCAGATACGCAGTATTTT
>13|TRBJ2-2|TRBV12-3/TRBV12-4|NA|NA
CASSYGNTGELFF
TGTGCCAGCAGTTATGGAAACACCGGGGAGCTGTTTTTT
>14|TRBJ2-3|TRBV12-3/TRBV12-4|many|TRBD2
CASSIGRASDTQYF
TGTGCCAGCAGCATCGGGAGGGCGTCAGATACGCAGTATTTT
>14|TRBJ2-2|TRBV12-3/TRBV12-4|many|NA
CASSLVPQGGELFF
TGTGCCAGCAGTTTAGTACCGCAGGGTGGGGAGCTGTTTTTT
>10|TRBJ1-1|TRBV20-1|NA|NA
CRAQNTEAFF
TGCCGGGCCCAAAACACTGAAGCTTTCTTT
>12|TRBJ2-1|TRBV6-2/TRBV6-3|NA|NA
CASSQIAGGEFF
TGTGCCAGCAGTCAAATAGCCGGAGGGGAGTTCTTC
>15|TRBJ2-7|TRBV4-1|many|TRBD2
CASPRGTSVYYEQYF
TGCGCCAGCCCGCGAGGGACTAGCGTTTACTACGAGCAGTACTTC
>15|TRBJ2-2|TRBV28|few|NA
CASSSTSANTGELFF
TGTGCCAGCAGTTCGACATCCGCGAACACCGGGGAGCTGTTTTTT
>14|TRBJ2-3|TRBV7-8|many|TRBD1
CASSTGVGADTQYF
TGTGCCAGCAGCACAGGGGTTGGCGCAGATACGCAGTATTTT
>14|TRBJ2-1|TRBV7-9|NA|NA
CASTPDRDRNEQFF
TGTGCCAGCACCCCGGACAGAGACCGGAATGAGCAGTTCTTC
>16|TRBJ2-1|TRBV6-1|few|TRBD2
CASSGNSGSSYNEQFF
TGTGCCAGCAGTGGGAATAGCGGGAGCTCCTACAATGAGCAGTTCTTC
>17|TRBJ2-3|TRBV4-1|many|TRBD2
CASSQLAGDIRSDTQYF
TGCGCCAGCAGCCAACTAGCGGGAGACATTCGTTCAGATACGCAGTATTTT
>15|TRBJ2-1|TRBV20-1|few|TRBD2
CSAPSGLAGGNEQFF
TGCAGTGCTCCGAGCGGACTAGCGGGAGGTAATGAGCAGTTCTTC
>16|TRBJ1-4|TRBV21-1|few|NA
CASSKEDGGTNEKLFF
TGTGCCAGCAGCAAAGAAGACGGGGGAACAAATGAAAAACTGTTTTTT
>15|TRBJ2-1|TRBV7-8|few|TRBD2
CASSTTSGSGNEQFF
TGTGCCAGCAGCACGACTAGCGGGAGTGGAAATGAGCAGTTCTTC
>14|TRBJ2-1|TRBV5-4|NA|TRBD1
CASSLRDRGGEQFF
TGTGCCAGCAGCTTGAGGGACAGGGGAGGTGAGCAGTTCTTC
>16|TRBJ2-3|TRBV5-1|NA|NA
CASSLVGTLTWGTQYF
TGCGCCAGCAGCTTGGTTGGGACCTTAACCTGGGGTACGCAGTATTTT
>15|TRBJ2-1|TRBV2|many|NA
CASRGGQRVINEQFF
TGTGCCAGCAGGGGAGGCCAACGCGTCATCAATGAGCAGTTCTTC
>12|TRBJ2-3|TRBV20-1|many|NA
CSASMQGDTQYF
TGCAGTGCTAGTATGCAGGGAGATACGCAGTATTTT
>16|TRBJ2-2|TRBV3-1|few|NA
CASSPQGSGHTGELFF
TGTGCCAGCAGCCCCCAAGGCAGCGGCCACACCGGGGAGCTGTTTTTT
>15|TRBJ1-6|TRBV10-2|many|NA
CASSDYGTGSSPLHF
TGCGCCAGCAGTGATTATGGGACTGGTTCTTCACCCCTCCACTTT
>13|TRBJ2-7|TRBV7-2|many|NA
CASSFNRDNEQYF
TGTGCCAGCAGCTTCAACAGGGACAACGAGCAGTACTTC
>19|TRBJ2-3|TRBV20-1|NA|TRBD1
CCARDPDRGVLFVTDTQYF
TGCTGTGCTAGAGATCCCGACAGGGGGGTTTTGTTTGTCACAGATACGCAGTATTTT
>14|TRBJ1-2|TRBV7-9|many|NA
CASSPPGSNYGYTF
TGTGCCAGCAGCCCTCCGGGGTCTAACTATGGCTACACCTTC